These 30 T cell receptor beta chains share one sample of origin, sequenced in a study of blood T cell repertoires in COVID-19. Using immunoSEQ multiplex PCR, the repertoire was profiled, and TCRdb retains in-frame clones only, with some absent. The repertoire holds some 150,000 clones, with over 65% as singletons. Sequencing used peripheral blood. Every receptor here comes from a human donor in a cohort sampled during active COVID-19.

The rearrangement uses TRBV11-2 and TRBJ2-3, with 9 bases matching TRBD2. This CDR3 is 15 amino acids long. Trimming removed 5 bases from V and 4 bases from J; junction bases left unmatched: 7. Looked up from germline, CDR1 is SGHAT and CDR2 is FQNNGV. Here the CDR3 DNA reads TGTGCCAGCAGCCCCGGGACTAGCAACGCAGATACGCAGTATTTT. Translation: CASSPGTSNADTQYF. Full variable domain (rest looked up from reference TRBV11-2 and TRBJ2-3): EAGVAQSPRYKIIEKRQSVAFWCNPISGHATLYWYQQILGQGPKLLIQFQNNGVVDDSQLPKDRFSAERLKGVDSTLKIQPAKLEDSAVYLCASSPGTSNADTQYFGPGTRLTVL.

This chain links TRBV11-2 with TRBJ2-3, with D perhaps TRBD2 (7 bases). Trimming stripped 0 bases from V and 3 bases from J, with 13 bases between. The CDR3 has 16 residues. Looked up from germline, CDR1 is SGHAT and CDR2 is FQNNGV. For the CDR3, the DNA is TGTGCCAGCAGCTTAGAGGGCGGGGGCGGAACAGATACGCAGTATTTT. It translates to CASSLEGGGGTDTQYF.

The V gene is TRBV7-2, the J gene TRBJ1-1, with 8 bases matching TRBD1. The CDR3 consists of 14 residues. Germline trimming cut 4 bases from V and 3 bases from J; bases unmatched to any gene: 4. Germline CDR1 and CDR2: SGHTA and FQGNSA. The CDR3 region has the DNA TGTGCCAGCAGCTCGAACAGGGGGGACACTGAAGCTTTCTTT. This translates into CASSSNRGDTEAFF.

The chain couples TRBV7-8 to TRBJ2-1, with TRBD2 matching over 8 bases. Germline-derived CDR1 and CDR2 are SGHVS and FQNEAQ. J lost 4 bases, V lost 5 bases, and 13 bases had no gene match. CDR3 length: 17 amino acids. The CDR3 DNA follows: TGTGCCAGCAGCCAAAATAAGCCGGGGGGGGCTTACAATGAGCAGTTCTTC. Amino acid sequence: CASSQNKPGGAYNEQFF.

This clone was recorded once. J is TRBJ2-5 and V is TRBV28; 11 bases are shared with TRBD2. CDR3 length: 15 amino acids. In germline, CDR1 is MDHEN, CDR2 SYDVKM. The V and J ends lost 6 bases and 5 bases, in that order; junction bases with no gene match: 8. This chain's CDR3 is CASRTPSGRLETQYF. The DNA of the CDR3 is TGTGCCAGCAGAACGCCTAGCGGGAGGCTGGAGACCCAGTACTTC.

V is TRBV27 and J is TRBJ1-2, with 7 bases that match TRBD1. The germline V gene has CDR1 MNHEY and CDR2 SMNVEV (reference sequence). The CDR3 has 16 residues. Trimming removed 2 bases from V and 4 bases from J; junction bases left unmatched: 10. The CDR3 sequence: CASSLRRTGWGYGYTF. CDR3 DNA: TGTGCCAGCAGTTTACGCCGGACAGGTTGGGGCTATGGCTACACCTTC.

The gene calls are TRBV5-1 and TRBJ1-2; D may be TRBD1 (6 bases). This CDR3 spans 13 amino acids. Deletions cut 4 bases from V and 6 bases from J, with 13 bases between. Germline-derived CDR1 and CDR2 are SGHRS and YFSETQ. The CDR3 spells CASSPQGSDGYTF. Here the CDR3 DNA reads TGCGCCAGCAGCCCGCAGGGGAGTGATGGCTACACCTTC.

The chain joins TRBV4-1 to TRBJ2-7; TRBD2 might be the D (7 bases). Trimming stripped 4 bases from V and 3 bases from J, with 19 bases between. The CDR3 totals 16 residues. Germline V gives CDR1 MGHRA, CDR2 YSYEKL. The CDR3 DNA reads TGCGCCAGCAGCCGAAGCCTACAGGGAGGGGTCTACGAGCAGTACTTC. Encoded protein: CASSRSLQGGVYEQYF.

The chain is built from TRBV7-3 and TRBJ1-5; 7 nucleotides agree with TRBD1. The CDR3 covers 15 residues. Germline V gene lookup returns CDR1 SGHTA and CDR2 FQGTGA. After removal of 3 bases from V and 4 bases from J, the junction contained 6 bases not matched to a gene. CDR3 bases: TGTGCCAGCAGCTTGAGGGGGCCCAAAAATCAGCCCCAGCATTTT. Its translation is CASSLRGPKNQPQHF.

V usage is TRBV4-1 and J usage is TRBJ1-6; D possibly corresponds to TRBD1 (6 bases). Trimming left V 4 bases short and J 10 bases short, with 14 bases between. The CDR3 is made up of 14 amino acids. Looked up from germline, CDR1 is MGHRA and CDR2 is YSYEKL. The CDR3: CASSPTGLRSPLHF. The CDR3 DNA follows: TGCGCCAGCAGCCCCACAGGGCTGAGGTCACCCCTCCACTTT.

This rearrangement joins TRBV27 to TRBJ2-3; TRBD2 matches 10 bases. This CDR3 is 16 amino acids long. The germline V gene encodes CDR1 MNHEY and CDR2 SMNVEV (reference sequence). Germline trimming cut 8 bases from V and 1 base from J; bases unmatched to any gene: 9. CDR3 DNA: TGTGCCAGCTCTCTCCACGGGACTAGCGGCACAGATACGCAGTATTTT. It translates to CASSLHGTSGTDTQYF.

The chain combines TRBV7-3 with TRBJ2-3, with TRBD2 as a possible D gene (5 bases). The germline CDR1 and CDR2 sequences are SGHTA and FQGTGA. The CDR3 runs 13 residues. The V and J ends lost 1 base and 9 bases respectively, with 11 bases between them. The CDR3 reads CASSLNPRETQYF. For the CDR3, the DNA is TGTGCCAGCAGCTTAAACCCAAGGGAGACGCAGTATTTT. Looking up the rest from reference TRBV7-3 and TRBJ2-3 gives the full variable domain: GAGVSQTPSNKVTEKGKYVELRCDPISGHTALYWYRQSLGQGPEFLIYFQGTGAADDSGLPNDRFFAVRPEGSVSTLKIQRTERGDSAVYLCASSLNPRETQYFGPGTRLTVL.

The chain recombines TRBV25-1 with TRBJ1-2; TRBD1 aligns across 7 bases. The CDR3 is 14 amino acids. Germline CDR1 is MGHDK and CDR2 is SYGVNS. With V trimmed by 2 bases and J by 7 bases, 7 bases remained unmatched. In DNA form, the CDR3 reads TGTGCCAGCAGTGAAGTAGGGGGCGCGGGTGGCTACACCTTC. Its translation: CASSEVGGAGGYTF.

This chain joins TRBV12-5 and TRBJ1-5; unclear D gene. The CDR3 runs 11 residues. V was clipped by 6 bases and J by 7 bases, with 7 bases between them. Germline V CDR1 and CDR2: LGHNT, FRNRAP. The CDR3, as DNA: TGTGCTAGTGGAAGAGAGCAGCCCCAGCATTTT. Its protein is CASGREQPQHF.

This chain connects TRBV6-5 to TRBJ2-1; D is possibly TRBD1 (5 bases). V was shortened by 6 bases and J by 6 bases, with 18 bases between the two germline ends. From germline, CDR1 is MNHEY and CDR2 SVGAGI. This CDR3 has 15 amino acids. The CDR3 sequence is CASRKGVFRGNEQFF. The CDR3 DNA reads TGTGCCAGCAGGAAAGGGGTTTTTCGCGGCAATGAGCAGTTCTTC.

This chain uses TRBV24-1 with TRBJ1-5, with 8 bases aligning to TRBD1. V trimming: 4 bases; J trimming: 2 bases; junction bases outside the gene matches: 12. This CDR3 region has 18 residues. Per the germline V gene, CDR1 is KGHDR and CDR2 is SFDVKD. The CDR3 DNA sequence: TGTGCCACCAGTGAACCGGGACAGGAACGGGTACGCAATCAGCCCCAGCATTTT. This sequence encodes CATSEPGQERVRNQPQHF.

This chain's CDR3 is CASSQDQSTHQFF. The CDR3 DNA reads TGCGCCAGCAGCCAAGATCAGTCGACTCACCAGTTTTTT. The chain is built from TRBV4-1 and TRBJ1-4; no clear D. This CDR3 region has 13 residues. Germline V lookup: CDR1 MGHRA, CDR2 YSYEKL. V lost 0 bases, J lost 16 bases, and 15 bases lay in between.

The V and J genes are TRBV5-1 and TRBJ1-6, with D possibly TRBD1 on 6 matching bases. The germline V and J ends were trimmed by 0 bases and 6 bases, with 16 bases remaining between them. The germline V gene has CDR1 SGHRS and CDR2 YFSETQ. There are 17 residues in the CDR3. The CDR3: CASSLGIGDRRNSPLHF. The CDR3 DNA is TGCGCCAGCAGCTTGGGTATCGGAGACAGGCGTAATTCACCCCTCCACTTT.

The chain combines TRBV6-1 with TRBJ1-6; TRBD1 is a possible D gene (6 bases). V lost 2 bases and J lost 8, with 16 bases in between. CDR1 and CDR2 from the germline V gene are MNHNS and SASEGT. The CDR3 is 16 amino acids. The CDR3 sequence is CASSERPLGGDSPLHF. In DNA form, the CDR3 reads TGTGCCAGCAGTGAAAGACCTTTAGGGGGAGATTCACCCCTCCACTTT.

This clone showed up just a few times. The V gene is TRBV28, the J gene TRBJ1-2; D is possibly TRBD1 (5 bases). CDR3 length: 13 residues. Germline V lookup: CDR1 MDHEN, CDR2 SYDVKM. Trimming took off 1 base at V and 4 bases at J, with 7 bases between the two ends. The CDR3: CASSLSGGYGYTF. CDR3 bases: TGTGCCAGCAGTTTATCGGGGGGCTATGGCTACACCTTC.

This chain joins TRBV5-4 and TRBJ1-1; weak D call: TRBD1 (5 bases). V lost 4 bases and J 2 bases, leaving 12 bases between the germline ends. There are 14 residues in the CDR3. CDR1 is SGHNT, CDR2 YYREEE, per germline (reference sequence). This chain's CDR3 is CASSPGGVNTEAFF. The CDR3 nucleotides are TGTGCCAGCAGCCCCGGAGGGGTAAACACTGAAGCTTTCTTT.

The chain links TRBV21-1 to TRBJ2-7; no check of the table's D call, TRBD1, against the DNA was made. TRBV21-1 is a pseudogene segment. The CDR3 is 20 residues long. The CDR3 nucleotides read TGTGCCAGCACCCTCCAACGGGGAGGCAGGGGGCCGAAGGGGTCCTACGAGCAGTACGTC. Translated: CASTLQRGGRGPKGSYEQYV.

V usage is TRBV7-2 and J usage is TRBJ1-2; 8 bases align to TRBD1. Germline-derived CDR1 and CDR2 are SGHTA and FQGNSA. V was clipped by 4 bases and J by 4 bases; unmatched bases: 5. The CDR3 has 14 amino acids. CDR3 amino acids: CASSSGQDRYGYTF. The CDR3 region has the DNA TGTGCCAGCAGCTCGGGACAGGACCGCTATGGCTACACCTTC.

The rearrangement links TRBV7-9 to TRBJ2-2, with 7 bases aligning to TRBD1. The CDR3 has 15 amino acids. Germline trimming cut 5 bases from V and 1 base from J; bases unmatched to any gene: 4. Germline loops: CDR1 SEHNR, CDR2 FQNEAQ (reference sequence). In DNA, the CDR3 is TGTGCCAGCAGCATGAGACAGGGGAACACCGGGGAGCTGTTTTTT. Its protein product is CASSMRQGNTGELFF.

The V call is TRBV28, the J call TRBJ2-1, with D possibly being TRBD1 (5 bases). The CDR3 contains 16 residues. CDR1 and CDR2 from the germline V gene are MDHEN and SYDVKM. The V end was cut by 4 bases, the J end by 0 bases, with 13 bases between. Here the CDR3 DNA reads TGTGCCAGCAGTTCGCCTCAGGGTCGCTCCTACAATGAGCAGTTCTTC. Translated: CASSSPQGRSYNEQFF.

V is TRBV28 and J is TRBJ1-5; D gene unclear. The CDR3 is 14 amino acids. Germline CDR1 reads MDHEN; CDR2 reads SYDVKM. V lost 6 bases and J lost 7, with 16 bases in between. CDR3 nucleotides: TGTGCCAGCAGCGCGGGGAGGGCGGGGCAGCCCCAGCATTTT. Translating gives CASSAGRAGQPQHF.

The chain has TRBV15 and TRBJ1-4, with D tentatively TRBD1 (5 bases). Germline CDR1 LNHNV, CDR2 YYDKDF (reference sequence). Trimming took 5 bases from V and 5 from J, leaving 18 bases between them. The CDR3 runs to 16 residues. As DNA, the CDR3 is TGTGCCACCAGCGGCCAACCCGGGGGAGTAAATGAAAAACTGTTTTTT. This translates into CATSGQPGGVNEKLFF.

The genes are TRBV6-6 and TRBJ2-7, with D perhaps TRBD2 (6 bases). Trimming pared 0 bases from V and 5 bases from J, leaving 17 bases between. CDR3 length: 16 amino acids. Germline CDR1 reads MNHNY; CDR2 reads SVGAGI (reference sequence). In nucleotides, the CDR3 is TGTGCCAGCAGTTACTCGGGGGACTCGACCAGTAACGAGCAGTACTTC. Its translation is CASSYSGDSTSNEQYF.

V is TRBV5-5 and J is TRBJ2-7, with TRBD1 as a possible D gene (6 bases). V lost 6 bases and J lost 0, with 16 bases in between. CDR1 and CDR2 from the germline V gene are SGHKS and YYEKEE (reference sequence). This CDR3 is 15 amino acids long. Here the CDR3 DNA reads TGTGCCAGCATGCGAACGGGACAAAGCTCCTACGAGCAGTACGTC. This sequence encodes CASMRTGQSSYEQYV.

This clone was seen a handful of times. V and J are TRBV30 and TRBJ1-4; D gene uncertain. Deletions cut 4 bases from V and 2 bases from J, with 8 bases between. The CDR3 runs 13 residues. Germline loops: CDR1 GTSNPN, CDR2 SVGIG (reference sequence). CDR3: CAWMETTNEKLFF. CDR3 in DNA: TGTGCCTGGATGGAGACGACTAATGAAAAACTGTTTTTT.